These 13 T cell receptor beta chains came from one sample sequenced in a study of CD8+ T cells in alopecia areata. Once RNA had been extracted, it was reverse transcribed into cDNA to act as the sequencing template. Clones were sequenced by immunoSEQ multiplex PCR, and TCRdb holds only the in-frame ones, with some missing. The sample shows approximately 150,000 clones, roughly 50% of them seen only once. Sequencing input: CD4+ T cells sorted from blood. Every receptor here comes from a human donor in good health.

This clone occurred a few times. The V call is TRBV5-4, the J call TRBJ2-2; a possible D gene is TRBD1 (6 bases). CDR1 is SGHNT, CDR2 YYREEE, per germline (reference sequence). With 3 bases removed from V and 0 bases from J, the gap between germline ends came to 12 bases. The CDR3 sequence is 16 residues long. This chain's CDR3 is CASSSGGQTNTGELFF. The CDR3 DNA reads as TGTGCCAGCAGCTCCGGAGGACAGACGAACACCGGGGAGCTGTTTTTT.

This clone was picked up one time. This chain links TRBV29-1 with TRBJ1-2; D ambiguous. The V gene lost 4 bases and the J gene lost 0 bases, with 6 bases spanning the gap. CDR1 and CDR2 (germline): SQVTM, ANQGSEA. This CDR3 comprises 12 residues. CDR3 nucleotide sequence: TGCAGCGTTGTCCGGACTAACTATGGCTACACCTTC. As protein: CSVVRTNYGYTF.

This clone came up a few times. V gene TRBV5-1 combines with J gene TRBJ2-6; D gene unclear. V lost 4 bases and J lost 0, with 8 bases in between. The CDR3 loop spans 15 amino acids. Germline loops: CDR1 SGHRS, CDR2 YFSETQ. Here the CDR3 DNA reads TGCGCCAGCAGCCCGACCCCCTCTGGGGCCAACGTCCTGACTTTC. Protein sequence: CASSPTPSGANVLTF.

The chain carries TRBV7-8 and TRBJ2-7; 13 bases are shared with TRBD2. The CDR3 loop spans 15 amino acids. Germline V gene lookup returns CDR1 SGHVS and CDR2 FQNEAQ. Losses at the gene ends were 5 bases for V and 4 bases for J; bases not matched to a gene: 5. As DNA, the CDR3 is TGTGCCAGCAGCGACGGACTAGCGGGAGCATACGAGCAGTACTTC. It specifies CASSDGLAGAYEQYF.

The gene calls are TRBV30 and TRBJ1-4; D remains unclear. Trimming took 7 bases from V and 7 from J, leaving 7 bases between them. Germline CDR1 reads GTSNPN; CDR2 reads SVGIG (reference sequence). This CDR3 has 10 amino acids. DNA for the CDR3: TGTGCCTCTTATGGTGAAAAACTGTTTTTT. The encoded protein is CASYGEKLFF. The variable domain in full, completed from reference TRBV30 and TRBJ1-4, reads SQTIHQWPATLVQPVGSPLSLECTVEGTSNPNLYWYRQAAGRGLQLLFYSVGIGQISSEVPQNLSASRPQDRQFILSSKKLLLSDSGFYLCASYGEKLFFGSGTQLSVL.

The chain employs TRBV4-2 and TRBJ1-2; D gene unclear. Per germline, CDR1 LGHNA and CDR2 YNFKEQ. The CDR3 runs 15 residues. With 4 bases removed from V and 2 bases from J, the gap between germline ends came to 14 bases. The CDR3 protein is CASSPRANENYGYTF. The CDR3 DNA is TGTGCCAGCAGCCCCAGAGCGAACGAAAACTATGGCTACACCTTC.

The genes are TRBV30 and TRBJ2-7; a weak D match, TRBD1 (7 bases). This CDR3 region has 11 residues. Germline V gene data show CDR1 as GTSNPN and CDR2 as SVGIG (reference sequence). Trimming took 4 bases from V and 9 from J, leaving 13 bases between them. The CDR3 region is CAWTGGSLQYF. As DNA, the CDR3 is TGTGCCTGGACAGGGGGGTCTTTGCAGTACTTC.

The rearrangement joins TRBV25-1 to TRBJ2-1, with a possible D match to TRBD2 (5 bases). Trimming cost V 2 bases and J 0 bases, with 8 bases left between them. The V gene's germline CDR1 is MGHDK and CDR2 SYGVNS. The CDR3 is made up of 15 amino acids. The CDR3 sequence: CASSEGGSSYNEQFF. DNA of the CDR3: TGTGCCAGCAGTGAAGGTGGGAGCTCCTACAATGAGCAGTTCTTC. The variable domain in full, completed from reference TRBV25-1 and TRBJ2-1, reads EADIYQTPRYLVIGTGKKITLECSQTMGHDKMYWYQQDPGMELHLIHYSYGVNSTEKGDLSSESTVSRIRTEHFPLTLESARPSHTSQYLCASSEGGSSYNEQFFGPGTRLTVL.

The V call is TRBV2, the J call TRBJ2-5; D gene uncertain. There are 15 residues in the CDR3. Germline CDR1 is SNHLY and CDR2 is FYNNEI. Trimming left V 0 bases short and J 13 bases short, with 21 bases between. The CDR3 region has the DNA TGTGCCAGCAGTGAAGCCTCAGGACCAGCGCAAGAGTTGTACTTC. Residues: CASSEASGPAQELYF.

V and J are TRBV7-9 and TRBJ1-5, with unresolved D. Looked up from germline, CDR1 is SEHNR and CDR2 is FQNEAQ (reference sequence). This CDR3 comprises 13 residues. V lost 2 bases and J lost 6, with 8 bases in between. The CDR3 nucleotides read TGTGCCAGCAGCTTAAGTTCCGTTCAGCCCCAGCATTTT. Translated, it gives CASSLSSVQPQHF.

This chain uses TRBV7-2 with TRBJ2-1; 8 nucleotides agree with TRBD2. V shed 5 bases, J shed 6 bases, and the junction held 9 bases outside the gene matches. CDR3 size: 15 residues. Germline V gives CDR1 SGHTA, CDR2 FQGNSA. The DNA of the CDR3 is TGTGCCAGCAGCCTTAGGGTAGCGGGAAGCAATGAGCAGTTCTTC. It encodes CASSLRVAGSNEQFF. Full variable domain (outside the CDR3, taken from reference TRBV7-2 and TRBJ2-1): GAGVSQSPSNKVTEKGKDVELRCDPISGHTALYWYRQSLGQGLEFLIYFQGNSAPDKSGLPSDRFSAERTGGSVSTLTIQRTQQEDSAVYLCASSLRVAGSNEQFFGPGTRLTVL.

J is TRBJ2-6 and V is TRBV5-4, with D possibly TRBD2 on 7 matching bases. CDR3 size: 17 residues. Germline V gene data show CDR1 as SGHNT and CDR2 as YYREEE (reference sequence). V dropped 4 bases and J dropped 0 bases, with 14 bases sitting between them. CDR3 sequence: CASSGGGGLSGANVLTF. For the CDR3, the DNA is TGTGCCAGCAGCGGCGGGGGCGGGCTCTCTGGGGCCAACGTCCTGACTTTC.

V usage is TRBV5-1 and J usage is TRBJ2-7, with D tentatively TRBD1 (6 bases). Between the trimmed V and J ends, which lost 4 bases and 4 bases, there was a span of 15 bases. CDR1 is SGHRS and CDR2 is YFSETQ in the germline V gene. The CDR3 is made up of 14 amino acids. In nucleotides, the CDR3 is TGCGCCAGCAGCATGGGACACCGAGCGTACGAGCAGTACTTC. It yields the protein CASSMGHRAYEQYF. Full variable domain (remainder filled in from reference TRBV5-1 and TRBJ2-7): KAGVTQTPRYLIKTRGQQVTLSCSPISGHRSVSWYQQTPGQGLQFLFEYFSETQRNKGNFPGRFSGRQFSNSRSEMNVSTLELGDSALYLCASSMGHRAYEQYFGPGTRLTVT.